The 6 T cell receptor beta chains below come from one sample, sequenced in a study of OX40 agonist ivuxolimab in advanced cancers. Sequencing used immunoSEQ multiplex PCR; TCRdb keeps in-frame clones, though not all of them. The sample has 90,000 or so clones; roughly nine tenths are singletons. Sequencing was performed on CD4+ or CD8+ T cells sorted from blood, taken in a trial of the OX40 agonist ivuxolimab. Receptors were obtained from an adult with an advanced solid tumor such as melanoma, head and neck, liver or kidney cancer.

The genes are TRBV4-2 and TRBJ1-1, with D possibly TRBD1 on 5 matching bases. The CDR3 totals 15 residues. Trimming took 0 bases from V and 7 from J, leaving 15 bases between them. Looked up from germline, CDR1 is LGHNA and CDR2 is YNFKEQ. The CDR3 nucleotides are TGTGCCAGCAGCCAAGACAGGGCCCTCGGGGGTGAAGCTTTCTTT. Residues: CASSQDRALGGEAFF.

The J gene is TRBJ1-2, the V gene TRBV28; TRBD1 is a possible D gene (5 bases). CDR1 and CDR2 (germline): MDHEN, SYDVKM. CDR3 size: 14 residues. V was clipped by 4 bases and J by 3 bases, with 12 bases between them. The CDR3 spells CASSSQTDHYGYTF. In nucleotides, the CDR3 is TGTGCCAGCAGTTCCCAGACAGATCACTATGGCTACACCTTC.

The DNA for the CDR3 is TGTGCCAGCAGCGTAGGGCGACTCTCCAATAACTACGAGCAGTACTTC. Translated: CASSVGRLSNNYEQYF. The chain combines TRBV9 with TRBJ2-7, with no clear D. The CDR3 sequence is 16 residues long. Trimming took off 0 bases at V and 3 bases at J, with 16 bases between the two ends. Germline CDR1 reads SGDLS; CDR2 reads YYNGEE.

The chain joins TRBV28 to TRBJ1-5; no clear D. With 6 bases removed from V and 0 bases from J, the gap between germline ends came to 3 bases. The length of the CDR3 is 12 residues. Germline CDR1 is MDHEN and CDR2 is SYDVKM. The CDR3 nucleotides are TGTGCCAGCAGAGGTAGCAATCAGCCCCAGCATTTT. Translated, it gives CASRGSNQPQHF.

The chain links TRBV30 to TRBJ2-5, with D perhaps matching TRBD2 (6 bases). V was shortened by 1 base and J by 2 bases, with 14 bases between the two germline ends. The CDR3 extends over 15 amino acids. Germline CDR1 reads GTSNPN; CDR2 reads SVGIG (reference sequence). Here the CDR3 DNA reads TGTGCCTGGAGTGCTATACGGGGGAGTCAAGAGACCCAGTACTTC. Its translation: CAWSAIRGSQETQYF.

In this sample, this clone turned up once. V is TRBV28 and J is TRBJ1-5; D is unresolved. Trimming shortened V by 4 bases and J by 0 bases, and 13 bases separated the two germline ends. This CDR3 contains 16 residues. Per germline, CDR1 MDHEN and CDR2 SYDVKM. The CDR3 nucleotides are TGTGCCAGCAGTTCAACAGTACTATATAGCAATCAGCCCCAGCATTTT. This translates into CASSSTVLYSNQPQHF.